This T cell receptor (beta chain) was identified during a study of CD8+ T cells in alopecia areata. The treatment is: oral pan-JAK inhibitor, 5-10 mg twice daily. A few counts support this clone. cDNA prepared by RNA extraction and subsequent reverse transcription served as the template for sequencing. Clones were read by immunoSEQ multiplex PCR, and TCRdb kept only the in-frame ones, dropping some. The table lists 60,000 to 90,000 clones, around 66% of them singletons, with 23% in the top ten. Germline V gene sequence: CDR1 MRHNA, CDR2 SNTAGT. The germline V and J ends were trimmed by 8 bases and 1 base, with 14 bases remaining between them. The CDR3 is made up of 14 amino acids.

The chain has TRBV6-4 and TRBJ1-1; tentatively, D is TRBD1 (5 bases). The sequencing here drew on CD8+ T cells sorted from blood, taken at week 24, from a patient treated with tofacitinib. The sequence derives from a human donor with alopecia areata. For the CDR3, the DNA is TGTGCCAGCTCGCGGGGGGGGTCGAACACTGAAGCTTTCTTT. This translates into CASSRGGSNTEAFF.